The clone carrying this T cell receptor (beta chain) came up a few times. Antigen unknown. This record comes from a study of vaccination and CD4 T cells after COVID-19. Study as a whole: The cells in question were stimulated using overlapping spike peptides derived from SARS-CoV-2, HCoV-NL63, HCoV-OC43 and HCoV-229E.

CDR1 and CDR2 (germline): SGHTA, FQGNSA. The CDR3 is made up of 14 amino acids. Trimming took off 2 bases at V and 1 base at J, with 8 bases between the two ends. Documented treatment: approximately nine-day PBMC culture with coronavirus spike peptide pools or control peptides (ViraFEST assay). Cultured CD4+ T cells had their DNA profiled by the Oncomine TCR Beta short-read assay. Via MiXCR, TCRdb re-called the PCR reads, giving one row per CDR3 protein. The table records 4,000 to 4,500 distinct CDR3 sequences, 21% of them present only once. Sequences were obtained from CD4+ T cells from blood, cultured in vitro. This clonotype originated in a human donor who had recovered from COVID-19. The genes are TRBV7-2 and TRBJ1-1, with a weak D call TRBD1 (6 bases). The CDR3 here is CASSLSDRNTEAFF. The CDR3 region has the DNA TGTGCCAGCAGCTTATCGGACAGGAACACTGAAGCTTTCTTT. The full variable domain, its missing parts supplied by reference TRBV7-2 and TRBJ1-1, is GAGVSQSPSNKVTEKGKDVELRCDPISGHTALYWYRQSLGQGLEFLIYFQGNSAPDKSGLPSDRFSAERTGGSVSTLTIQRTQQEDSAVYLCASSLSDRNTEAFFGQGTRLTVV.